This TCR beta chain was sequenced for a study of cytomegalovirus exposure and HLA in healthy donors. At collection, donors were nominally healthy, but unrecorded immune exposures were probable. As regards this clone: Its antigen is unidentified. The sample carries other DNA sequences with the same CDR3.

The CDR3 extends over 14 amino acids. Germline CDR1 and CDR2: SGHDT and YYEEEE. J gave up 3 bases and V 4 bases, and 6 bases lay outside the gene matches. PCR used 60 Vbeta primers and 13 Jbeta primers. Repertoires were generated with immunoSEQ multiplex PCR, while TCRdb's copy carries only in-frame clones and drops some. The repertoire holds some 200,000 clones, with 60% to 85% as singletons. Study-level findings and limits: Associated with cytomegalovirus, according to the listing, were some 150 TCR beta chains.

Sequenced input: PBMCs. The chain carries TRBV5-6 and TRBJ2-7, with TRBD1 matching over 8 bases. The receptor comes from a middle-aged man in good health and CMV-seronegative. As DNA, the CDR3 is TGTGCCAGCAGCCCCTCTGGACAGGGCTACGAGCAGTACTTC. This sequence encodes CASSPSGQGYEQYF.